The TCR beta chain under discussion was sequenced for a study of T cell repertoires in cytomegalovirus infection. About the research overall: The public TCR beta signatures pointed to both CMV infection and matching HLA type.

TCRdb reanalysed the reads using MiXCR and keeps one entry per CDR3 protein. Among under 850,000 distinct CDR3 sequences, 35% were seen once, and the ten largest hold more than 2.5%. Study conclusions and caveats: Predominance within the ex vivo response was attributable to HLA-C-restricted CMV-specific TCR beta clonotypes. Public TCR beta family frequency separated CMV-and-HLA carriers, including in an independent cohort.

In germline, CDR1 is SGHTA, CDR2 FQGNSA. Trimming at V came to 4 bases and at J to 0 bases, leaving 4 bases not matched to a gene. The CDR3 runs to 17 residues. On this clonotype itself: Its specificity is unknown.

This TCR was sampled from a human donor in good health (CMV status not recorded). Some clones in this sample may be carry-over from other donors' samples. The chain carries TRBV7-2 and TRBJ2-3; TRBD2 aligns across 13 bases. The sequenced sample consisted of PBMCs. CDR3 sequence reads: CASSSKLAGGSTDTQYF. Here the CDR3 DNA reads TGTGCCAGCAGCTCCAAACTAGCGGGGGGGAGCACAGATACGCAGTATTTT.